This TCR beta chain was observed in a study of cytomegalovirus exposure and HLA in healthy donors. About the research overall: A prior analysis found fewer than 120 million unique TCR beta sequences from 150 million to 200 million T cells. A data release that came early held roughly 80 million unique TCRs from HLA-typed donors. The study's findings and limits: For presence/absence analyses, sequencing depth was assumed to be roughly uniform across donors.

In this sample, this clone turned up a few times. Antigen: not known. It was with 60 Vbeta and 13 Jbeta primers that the PCR ran. Method: immunoSEQ multiplex PCR; TCRdb's copy keeps in-frame clones and lacks some. The sample lists 95,000 to 150,000 clones, around 75% occurring once. Trimming removed 1 base from V and 4 bases from J; junction bases left unmatched: 5. CDR1 and CDR2 from the germline V gene are SQVTM and ANQGSEA. The CDR3 extends over 14 amino acids. The specimen was PBMCs. The J gene is TRBJ2-3, the V gene TRBV29-1, with 7 bases fitting TRBD1. The origin of this receptor is a man aged 25 to 40 in good health and CMV-seronegative. The CDR3 reads CSVEGGTGADTQYF. CDR3 DNA: TGCAGCGTTGAAGGGGGTACAGGGGCAGATACGCAGTATTTT.